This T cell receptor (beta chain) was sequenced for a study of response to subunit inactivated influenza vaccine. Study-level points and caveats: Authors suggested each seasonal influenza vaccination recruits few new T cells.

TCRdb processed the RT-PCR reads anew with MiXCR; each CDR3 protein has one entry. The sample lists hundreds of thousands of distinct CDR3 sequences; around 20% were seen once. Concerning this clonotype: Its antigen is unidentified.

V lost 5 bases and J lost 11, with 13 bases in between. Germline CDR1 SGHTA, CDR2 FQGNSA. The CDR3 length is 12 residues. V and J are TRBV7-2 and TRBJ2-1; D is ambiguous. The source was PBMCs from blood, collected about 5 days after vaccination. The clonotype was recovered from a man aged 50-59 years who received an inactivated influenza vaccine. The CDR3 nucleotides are TGTGCCAGCAGCCACCCCAGTGTACAGCAGTTCTTC. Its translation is CASSHPSVQQFF.